This T cell receptor beta chain was identified in a study of blood T cell repertoires in COVID-19. V shed 8 bases and J shed 3 bases, with 8 bases lying between them. Germline CDR1 MDHEN, CDR2 SYDVKM. CDR3 size: 11 residues. Original data processing: Researchers report that nucleated cell counts were estimated from reference gene primer amplification. Sequencing used immunoSEQ multiplex PCR; TCRdb keeps in-frame clones, though not all of them. V, J and clone size derive from that table, while D and trimming were established from the DNA sequence. Of 350,000 to 400,000 clones in the sample, over 75% were seen once. Individuals aged roughly 18 to 95 years were recruited from approximately 22 US areas. Assignments of participants to cohorts depended upon their own reported clinical history. Cohort 3 donors were reported recovered after two negative PCRs, clearance, or symptom resolution.

Sequencing was done on a sample of PBMCs or T cells enriched from blood (not recorded which). V gene TRBV28 combines with J gene TRBJ2-7; no clear D. The TCR originated in a woman in her thirties who had recovered from COVID-19. The CDR3 region is CASSVFYEQYF. The CDR3 DNA follows: TGTGCCAGCTCGGTGTTCTACGAGCAGTACTTC.